These 28 T cell receptor beta chains share one sample of origin, sequenced in a study of cytomegalovirus exposure and HLA in healthy donors. A multiplex PCR was run with 60 Vbeta primers and 13 Jbeta primers. Profiled with immunoSEQ multiplex PCR; TCRdb holds only in-frame clones, not every one. Of 180,000 or so clones listed, 77% were seen once; the top ten hold about 1.5%. Specimen: PBMCs. The receptors originated from a man younger than 30 in good health and CMV-seronegative.

J is TRBJ2-1 and V is TRBV4-3, with a weak D call TRBD1 (5 bases). The CDR3 runs to 13 residues. V lost 1 base, J lost 7 bases, and 8 bases lay in between. Per the germline V gene, CDR1 is LGHNA and CDR2 is YSLEER. The CDR3 region has the DNA TGCGCCAGCAGCCAAGGCAGGGTGAATGAGCAGTTCTTC. This gives the protein CASSQGRVNEQFF.

This clone was recorded a few times. This same CDR3 is encoded by further DNA sequences in the sample. The gene calls are TRBV4-3 and TRBJ2-5, with D perhaps TRBD2 (5 bases). The V end lost 0 bases, the J end lost 4 bases, and 6 bases lay between the germline ends. CDR1 and CDR2 from the germline V gene are LGHNA and YSLEER. The CDR3 has 13 residues. CDR3 loop: CASSQDRGETQYF. CDR3 bases: TGCGCCAGCAGCCAAGATCGGGGAGAGACCCAGTACTTC.

The chain joins TRBV7-2 to TRBJ1-5, with 7 bases that match TRBD1. CDR3 length: 14 residues. Germline assignment: CDR1 SGHTA and CDR2 FQGNSA. Trimming removed 0 bases from V and 5 bases from J; junction bases left unmatched: 1. The CDR3: CASSLATGHQPQHF. DNA of the CDR3: TGTGCCAGCAGCTTAGCGACAGGGCATCAGCCCCAGCATTTT. Full variable domain (outside the CDR3, taken from reference TRBV7-2 and TRBJ1-5): GAGVSQSPSNKVTEKGKDVELRCDPISGHTALYWYRQSLGQGLEFLIYFQGNSAPDKSGLPSDRFSAERTGGSVSTLTIQRTQQEDSAVYLCASSLATGHQPQHFGDGTRLSIL.

The V call is TRBV11-1, the J call TRBJ2-2; weak D call: TRBD2 (5 bases). The germline V and J ends were trimmed by 0 bases and 6 bases, with 11 bases remaining between them. There are 15 residues in the CDR3. Germline assignment: CDR1 SGHAT and CDR2 FQDESV (reference sequence). The CDR3 region is CASSLAGVGPGELFF. In DNA form, the CDR3 reads TGTGCCAGCAGCTTAGCGGGAGTTGGGCCCGGGGAGCTGTTTTTT.

The chain carries TRBV6-5 and TRBJ1-6; weak D call: TRBD1 (5 bases). The V and J ends lost 5 bases and 6 bases respectively, with 11 bases between them. The CDR3 length is 14 residues. Germline CDR1 reads MNHEY; CDR2 reads SVGAGI. CDR3 sequence: CASSVGVGNSPLHF. As DNA, the CDR3 is TGTGCCAGCAGTGTAGGGGTTGGTAATTCACCCCTCCACTTT.

The rearrangement joins TRBV7-9 to TRBJ2-1; 9 bases fit TRBD2. The junction had 7 bases not matched to a gene; V was cut back by 5 bases and J by 2 bases. Germline CDR1 is SEHNR and CDR2 is FQNEAQ (reference sequence). CDR3 length: 16 residues. CDR3 in DNA: TGTGCCAGCAGCCCTAGCGGGGTAGTCCCCTACAATGAGCAGTTCTTC. This sequence encodes CASSPSGVVPYNEQFF.

The chain carries TRBV6-5 and TRBJ2-5; a possible D gene is TRBD2 (6 bases). This CDR3 region has 14 residues. V dropped 4 bases and J dropped 2 bases, with 11 bases sitting between them. From germline, CDR1 is MNHEY and CDR2 SVGAGI. The chain's CDR3 is CASSSGGEQETQYF. CDR3 sequence (DNA): TGTGCCAGCAGTTCAGGCGGGGAACAAGAGACCCAGTACTTC.

The CDR3 here is CASSQERIRENEKLFF. CDR3 DNA: TGCGCCAGCAGCCAAGAGCGTATTCGGGAAAATGAAAAACTGTTTTTT. The genes are TRBV4-3 and TRBJ1-4; D is ambiguous. This CDR3 comprises 16 residues. From germline, CDR1 is LGHNA and CDR2 YSLEER. V was trimmed by 0 bases and J by 5 bases, leaving 13 bases between them.

The chain combines TRBV9 with TRBJ2-1; no reliable D call. Germline V lookup: CDR1 SGDLS, CDR2 YYNGEE. The V gene lost 2 bases and the J gene lost 8 bases, with 11 bases spanning the gap. The length of the CDR3 is 13 residues. The DNA for the CDR3 is TGTGCCAGCAGCGTCTCTTCTTTTGATGAGCAGTTCTTC. The encoded protein is CASSVSSFDEQFF.

The V gene is TRBV30, the J gene TRBJ1-5; D unresolved. Germline CDR1 GTSNPN, CDR2 SVGIG (reference sequence). The CDR3 loop spans 14 amino acids. V was trimmed by 0 bases and J by 4 bases, leaving 10 bases between them. As DNA, the CDR3 is TGTGCCTGGAGTGTACAATCGGGAAATCAGCCCCAGCATTTT. This gives the protein CAWSVQSGNQPQHF. The whole variable domain, filled in from reference TRBV30 and TRBJ1-5, reads SQTIHQWPATLVQPVGSPLSLECTVEGTSNPNLYWYRQAAGRGLQLLFYSVGIGQISSEVPQNLSASRPQDRQFILSSKKLLLSDSGFYLCAWSVQSGNQPQHFGDGTRLSIL.

The chain employs TRBV19 and TRBJ2-7; 7 nucleotides match TRBD2. This CDR3 spans 15 amino acids. Unmatched junction bases numbered 8, after V lost 3 bases and J lost 3 bases. Germline V gene sequence: CDR1 LNHDA, CDR2 SQIVND (reference sequence). The CDR3 reads CASSISREGYYEQYF. DNA of the CDR3: TGTGCCAGTAGTATCAGCAGGGAGGGGTACTACGAGCAGTACTTC.

This clone was observed a few times. This sequence joins TRBV27 and TRBJ1-2; perhaps TRBD1 as D (6 bases). Germline V gene sequence: CDR1 MNHEY, CDR2 SMNVEV (reference sequence). The V end lost 4 bases, the J end lost 5 bases, and 17 bases lay between the germline ends. CDR3 length: 15 residues. In nucleotides, the CDR3 is TGTGCCAGCAGTTCTTCAGGGGCGGGCGCGTATGGCTACACCTTC. Encoded protein: CASSSSGAGAYGYTF.

The genes are TRBV15 and TRBJ2-7, with D unclear. The V gene's germline CDR1 is LNHNV and CDR2 YYDKDF (reference sequence). CDR3 size: 13 residues. Trimming shortened V by 1 base and J by 6 bases, and 10 bases separated the two germline ends. CDR3 nucleotide sequence: TGTGCCACCAGCAGAGCAGCCGGGTGCGAGCAGTACTTC. Translation gives CATSRAAGCEQYF.

This chain connects TRBV29-1 to TRBJ2-1, with TRBD1 matching over 7 bases. With 1 base clipped from V and 4 bases from J, the junction kept 7 bases outside the gene matches. The CDR3 has 15 residues. Germline V gives CDR1 SQVTM, CDR2 ANQGSEA. CDR3 sequence reads: CSVEGGTESYNEQFF. CDR3 DNA: TGCAGCGTTGAAGGGGGGACAGAAAGTTACAATGAGCAGTTCTTC.

In this sample, this clone turned up a few times. The CDR3 DNA sequence: TGTGCCAGCAGTATACGACAGGAATCCTTGAGCTCTGGAAACACCATATATTTT. This sequence encodes CASSIRQESLSSGNTIYF. The V gene is TRBV7-8, the J gene TRBJ1-3, with D possibly TRBD1 on 6 matching bases. Germline V lookup: CDR1 SGHVS, CDR2 FQNEAQ. V was clipped by 6 bases and J by 0 bases, with 21 bases between them. The CDR3 contains 18 residues.

The gene calls are TRBV7-9 and TRBJ1-1; 9 bases are shared with TRBD1. There are 17 residues in the CDR3. Germline trimming cut 2 bases from V and 8 bases from J; bases unmatched to any gene: 15. Looked up from germline, CDR1 is SEHNR and CDR2 is FQNEAQ (reference sequence). The CDR3 DNA reads as TGTGCCAGCAGCTTATTCCCGGGACAGGGAAGAACGAAAGAAGCTTTCTTT. Its translation: CASSLFPGQGRTKEAFF.

The J gene is TRBJ1-3, the V gene TRBV5-5; D gene uncertain. Trimming pared 4 bases from V and 2 bases from J, leaving 22 bases between. This CDR3 region has 18 residues. Looked up from germline, CDR1 is SGHKS and CDR2 is YYEKEE (reference sequence). The CDR3 protein is CASSLMDLGSLAGNTIYF. CDR3 in DNA: TGTGCCAGCAGCCTTATGGACTTGGGCAGTCTTGCTGGAAACACCATATATTTT. The entire variable domain, with the rest obtained from reference TRBV5-5 and TRBJ1-3, is as follows: DAGVTQSPTHLIKTRGQQVTLRCSPISGHKSVSWYQQVLGQGPQFIFQYYEKEERGRGNFPDRFSARQFPNYSSELNVNALLLGDSALYLCASSLMDLGSLAGNTIYFGEGSWLTVV.

This clone appeared a few times. The chain is built from TRBV15 and TRBJ2-7; D perhaps matches TRBD2 (5 bases). The CDR3 loop spans 18 amino acids. Germline CDR1 LNHNV, CDR2 YYDKDF (reference sequence). V dropped 0 bases and J dropped 4 bases, with 22 bases sitting between them. The CDR3 spells CATSREALRLSESYEQYF. The CDR3 DNA sequence: TGTGCCACCAGCAGAGAGGCCCTCCGTCTTAGCGAGAGTTACGAGCAGTACTTC.

V usage is TRBV10-2 and J usage is TRBJ2-7; 10 positions match TRBD2. The CDR3 has 14 amino acids. Germline-derived CDR1 and CDR2 are WSHSY and SAAADI. Unmatched junction bases numbered 8, after V lost 10 bases and J lost 2 bases. In nucleotides, the CDR3 is TGCGCCACCGCGGGACTAGCGAGGCCCTACGAGCAGTACTTC. Encoded protein: CATAGLARPYEQYF.

This rearrangement joins TRBV5-1 to TRBJ2-2; TRBD1 is a possible D gene (6 bases). The germline CDR1 and CDR2 sequences are SGHRS and YFSETQ. Trimming stripped 1 base from V and 7 bases from J, with 17 bases between. This CDR3 comprises 16 residues. The CDR3 spells CASSLFAGVGHGELFF. DNA for the CDR3: TGCGCCAGCAGCTTGTTTGCAGGGGTAGGGCACGGGGAGCTGTTTTTT.

This sequence joins TRBV12-5 and TRBJ1-5; 9 nucleotides align to TRBD1. Per the germline V gene, CDR1 is LGHNT and CDR2 is FRNRAP. CDR3 length: 18 residues. J lost 1 base, V lost 4 bases, and 11 bases had no gene match. For the CDR3, the DNA is TGTGCTAGTGGTTCAGACGGAAGAGACAGGGGGAGCAATCAGCCCCAGCATTTT. It encodes CASGSDGRDRGSNQPQHF. The entire variable domain, with the rest obtained from reference TRBV12-5 and TRBJ1-5, is as follows: DARVTQTPRHKVTEMGQEVTMRCQPILGHNTVFWYRQTMMQGLELLAYFRNRAPLDDSGMPKDRFSAEMPDATLATLKIQPSEPRDSAVYFCASGSDGRDRGSNQPQHFGDGTRLSIL.

As to this clone: One junction end does not reproduce the germline sequence, and a read error may be involved. Here the CDR3 reads CASSAGTGTFF. The CDR3 region has the DNA TGTGCCAGCAGCGCTGGGACAGGAACCTTTTTT. V usage is TRBV7-9 and J usage is TRBJ2-3, with 8 bases lining up with TRBD1. The CDR3 runs 11 residues. The germline V gene encodes CDR1 SEHNR and CDR2 FQNEAQ (reference sequence).

This clone has just one count. This rearrangement joins TRBV6-5 to TRBJ1-4, with D maybe TRBD1 (6 bases). Germline assignment: CDR1 MNHEY and CDR2 SVGAGI. The CDR3 has 14 residues. V lost 6 bases and J lost 4, with 12 bases in between. CDR3 sequence: CASSPGQINEKLFF. The CDR3 DNA sequence: TGTGCCAGCAGCCCAGGACAGATTAATGAAAAACTGTTTTTT.

This chain connects TRBV4-3 to TRBJ1-2; a weak D match, TRBD1 (6 bases). Trimming shortened V by 1 base and J by 7 bases, and 16 bases separated the two germline ends. The length of the CDR3 is 15 residues. Germline loops: CDR1 LGHNA, CDR2 YSLEER. CDR3 sequence (DNA): TGCGCCAGCAGCCAAGGACACACGTTGGGGGCTGGCTACACCTTC. As protein: CASSQGHTLGAGYTF.

CDR3 residues: CASSLVAGGDEQYF. The DNA for the CDR3 is TGTGCCAGCAGCTTAGTGGCAGGGGGCGACGAGCAGTACTTC. This chain joins TRBV11-2 and TRBJ2-7; TRBD1 agrees at 8 bases. The CDR3 length is 14 residues. V trimming: 1 base; J trimming: 5 bases; junction bases outside the gene matches: 4. The germline gives CDR1 SGHAT, CDR2 FQNNGV.

On this clone: One end of the junction fails to match germline, which may point to a read error. The J gene is TRBJ2-1, the V gene TRBV7-7; weak D call: TRBD2 (8 bases). CDR1 is SSHAT and CDR2 is FNYEAQ in the germline V gene (reference sequence). The CDR3 loop spans 16 amino acids. The CDR3: CASSLAGTVGYNEQFF. The CDR3 DNA follows: TGTGCTAGCAGCTTAGCGGGGACAGTAGGTTACAATGAGCAGTTCTTC.

The chain employs TRBV7-2 and TRBJ2-7; 10 positions match TRBD1. V shed 5 bases and J 3 bases; nucleotides not matched to a gene: 4. The CDR3 is 14 residues long. Germline V gene sequence: CDR1 SGHTA, CDR2 FQGNSA. This CDR3 reads CASSPGQGFYEQYF. In nucleotides, the CDR3 is TGTGCCAGCAGCCCGGGACAGGGGTTCTACGAGCAGTACTTC.

The genes are TRBV9 and TRBJ2-1; TRBD1 aligns across 7 bases. This CDR3 spans 16 amino acids. The V segment lost 4 bases and the J segment 2 bases; nucleotides outside the gene matches: 9. The V gene's germline CDR1 is SGDLS and CDR2 YYNGEE. CDR3 residues: CASSTPTRGTYNEQFF. The CDR3 nucleotides are TGTGCCAGCAGCACCCCAACCAGGGGGACCTACAATGAGCAGTTCTTC.